This T cell receptor beta chain was captured in a study of chemoradiotherapy in HPV16-positive cancers. Points from the study as a whole: Non-HPV-specific T cells did not expand in tumors during treatment, whereas candidate HPV-specific clones and E7-related motifs did.

To note about this clone: Antigen: not known.

The germline CDR1 and CDR2 sequences are LNHDA and SQIVND (reference sequence). The V and J ends lost 2 bases and 2 bases, in that order; junction bases with no gene match: 13. There are 19 residues in the CDR3. Some clones are missing from TCRdb's copy, which holds only in-frame ones; the method was immunoSEQ multiplex PCR. The data contain roughly 34,000 clones, 80% of them singletons. The sample here was blood, taken from a patient who underwent chemoradiotherapy. The clonotype was recovered from a human donor with HPV-associated anogenital cancer. The chain uses TRBV19 and TRBJ2-4; TRBD2 matches 9 bases. The CDR3 region is CASSILAGGLGSTKNIQYF. The CDR3 nucleotides read TGTGCCAGTAGTATATTGGCGGGGGGGCTGGGTTCTACCAAAAACATTCAGTACTTC.